Following are 9 T cell receptor beta chains from one sample sequenced in a study of T cells in Graves' hyperthyroidism and ophthalmopathy. Researchers amplified the TCR beta CDR3 regions from RNA transcripts. TCR CDR3 underwent first-round RT-PCR with the HTBI primer set. TCRdb re-called the multiplex PCR reads with MiXCR, one entry per CDR3 protein. The data show 450,000 to 550,000 distinct CDR3 sequences, approximately 25% seen once. Sample: blood. The receptor source for this set is a woman aged 30 to 39 with Graves' ophthalmopathy.

This clonotype appeared many times. The chain carries TRBV27 and TRBJ1-2; D might be TRBD1 (6 bases). The CDR3 runs 15 residues. Germline V gene data show CDR1 as MNHEY and CDR2 as SMNVEV (reference sequence). V lost 3 bases and J lost 2, with 13 bases in between. The CDR3 nucleotides read TGTGCCAGCAGTTTCCGGACAGCGGAGAACTATGGCTACACCTTC. Translating gives CASSFRTAENYGYTF.

This clonotype has only a few counts. An end of the junction differs from the germline gene, which may be a read error. V usage is TRBV4-1 and J usage is TRBJ1-1; a weak D match, TRBD1 (5 bases). The CDR3 covers 12 residues. Germline V gene data show CDR1 as MGHRA and CDR2 as YSYEKL. As DNA, the CDR3 is TGCACCAGCAGCCAAGATGGGGGGAGCGCTTTCTTT. This sequence encodes CTSSQDGGSAFF.

This clonotype was seen a handful of times. The genes are TRBV7-2 and TRBJ1-1; the D is unclear. CDR3 length: 18 residues. Germline loops: CDR1 SGHTA, CDR2 FQGNSA. V was cut by 2 bases and J by 0 bases, with 19 bases left in between. The CDR3 sequence is CASSLSERTYGVNTEAFF. The CDR3 nucleotides read TGTGCCAGCAGCTTAAGCGAGCGAACCTATGGGGTGAACACTGAAGCTTTCTTT.

This clonotype was counted at least ten times. V usage is TRBV11-1 and J usage is TRBJ2-7; D possibly corresponds to TRBD1 (5 bases). Germline V CDR1 and CDR2: SGHAT, FQDESV (reference sequence). The CDR3 covers 15 residues. V lost 5 bases to trimming and J lost 6 bases, with 20 bases between them. The CDR3 DNA is TGTGCCAGCAGCGATCATCAGGGCAGCTCGGGCGAGCAGTACTTC. Translation: CASSDHQGSSGEQYF.

This clonotype has a count of ten or more. V is TRBV6-1 and J is TRBJ1-5; D gene ambiguous. The ends were cut back, 5 bases at V and 4 bases at J, with 18 bases in the middle. In germline, CDR1 is MNHNS, CDR2 SASEGT. The CDR3 spans 16 residues. CDR3 nucleotide sequence: TGTGCCAGCAGTCCGGGCCGGGATGAAGCTAATCAGCCCCAGCATTTT. It yields the protein CASSPGRDEANQPQHF.

This clonotype was seen a handful of times. Just one base apart from a much larger clone, this may be a read error. V and J are TRBV30 and TRBJ1-1; D remains unclear. This CDR3 comprises 13 residues. The germline CDR1 and CDR2 sequences are GTSNPN and SVGIG (reference sequence). The CDR3 sequence: CVWSDRWDTEAFF. Written as DNA, the CDR3 is TGTGTCTGGAGTGACCGATGGGACACTGAAGCTTTCTTT. The full variable domain, its missing parts supplied by reference TRBV30 and TRBJ1-1, is SQTIHQWPATLVQPVGSPLSLECTVEGTSNPNLYWYRQAAGRGLQLLFYSVGIGQISSEVPQNLSASRPQDRQFILSSKKLLLSDSGFYLCVWSDRWDTEAFFGQGTRLTVV.

This rearrangement joins TRBV28 to TRBJ1-1, with D maybe TRBD1 (5 bases). The CDR3 consists of 8 residues. Germline V lookup: CDR1 MDHEN, CDR2 SYDVKM. Trimming took 10 bases from V and 10 from J, leaving 7 bases between them. CDR3 residues: CATQGAFF. DNA of the CDR3: TGTGCCACCCAGGGAGCTTTCTTT.

This clonotype was seen repeatedly, ten times or more. For the CDR3, the DNA is TGTGCCAGCACCGGACCTCAGGGGAACACTGAAGCTTTCTTT. It codes for CASTGPQGNTEAFF. The V gene is TRBV12-3 or TRBV12-4, the J gene TRBJ1-1; TRBD1 might be the D (5 bases). Trimming removed 7 bases from V and 1 base from J, with 13 bases in between. The CDR3 runs to 14 residues.

This clonotype was observed many times. This chain joins TRBV6-2 or TRBV6-3 and TRBJ1-5, with TRBD1 as a possible D gene (5 bases). Germline CDR1 is MNHEY and CDR2 is SVGEGT. The CDR3 is made up of 18 amino acids. V shed 1 base and J shed 1 base, with 17 bases lying between them. CDR3 residues: CASSYYQGSGWSNQPQHF. CDR3 bases: TGTGCCAGCAGTTACTACCAGGGTAGCGGTTGGAGCAATCAGCCCCAGCATTTT.